This T cell receptor (beta chain) comes out of a study of beta chain features in type 1 diabetes. Germline V gives CDR1 LGHNT, CDR2 FRNRAP. The CDR3 runs to 14 residues. V lost 7 bases and J 5 bases, leaving 17 bases between the germline ends. As to this clone: Other DNA sequences from this sample encode an identical CDR3 as well.

The entirety of the isolated RNA underwent reverse transcription, so expressed TCRB transcripts were sequenced. The assay was immunoSEQ multiplex PCR, and TCRdb's table has in-frame clones only and misses some. The sample includes under 450,000 clones, more than 11% of them seen just once. Sequenced: naive CD4+ T cells from blood. This TCR was sampled from a man aged 30-40 years in good health. The chain joins TRBV12-5 to TRBJ1-1, with unresolved D. The CDR3: CASADSIGRTEAFF. The CDR3 nucleotides read TGTGCTAGTGCCGACTCGATAGGACGGACTGAAGCTTTCTTT.